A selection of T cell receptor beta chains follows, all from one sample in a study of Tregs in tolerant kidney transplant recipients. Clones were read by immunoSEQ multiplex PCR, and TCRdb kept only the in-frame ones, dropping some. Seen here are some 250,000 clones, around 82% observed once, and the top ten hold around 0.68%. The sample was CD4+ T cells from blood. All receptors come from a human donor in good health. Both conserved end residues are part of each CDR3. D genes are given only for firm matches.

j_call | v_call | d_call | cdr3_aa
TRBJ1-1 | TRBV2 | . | CASRRAPTENAEAFF
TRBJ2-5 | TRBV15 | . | CATSRAPWGTQYF
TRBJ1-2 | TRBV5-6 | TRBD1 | CASSFTGGFTGYTF
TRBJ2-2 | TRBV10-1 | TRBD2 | CASSLLAGAGELFF
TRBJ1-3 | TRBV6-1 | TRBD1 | CASSAAVQGRRGNTIYF
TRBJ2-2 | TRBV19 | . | CASRLTGSGTGELFF
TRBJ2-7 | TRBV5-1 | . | CASSLNGVQGEQYF
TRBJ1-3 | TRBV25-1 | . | CASSVEGSTSGNTIYF
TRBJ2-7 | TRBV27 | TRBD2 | CASSLLAGRLEQYF
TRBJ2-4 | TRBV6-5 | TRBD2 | CASSYGGDIQYF
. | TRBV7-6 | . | CASSSSASSGAYEQYF
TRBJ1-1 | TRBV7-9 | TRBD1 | CASSFDDRDEAFF
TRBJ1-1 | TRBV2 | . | CASSDRLNTEAFF
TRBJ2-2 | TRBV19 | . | CASSIGPAGTGELFF
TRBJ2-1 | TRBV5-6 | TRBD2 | CASSLVGLADNEQFF
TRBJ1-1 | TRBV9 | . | CASSASGTRVAEAFF
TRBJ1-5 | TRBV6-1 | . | CASSQLRDSNQPQHF
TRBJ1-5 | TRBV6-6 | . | CASSTDSLNQPQHF
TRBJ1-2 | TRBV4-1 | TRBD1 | CASSQDPTGGPYGYTF
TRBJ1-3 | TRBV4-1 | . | CASSQGDRGNTIYF
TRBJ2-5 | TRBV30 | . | CAWSRSQGGTQYF
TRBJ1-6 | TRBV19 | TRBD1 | CASQQGQGIRSPLHF
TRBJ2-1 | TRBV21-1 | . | CASSKRGQGTSSYNEQFF
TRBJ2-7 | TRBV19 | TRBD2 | CASRPSGLAGDYEQYF
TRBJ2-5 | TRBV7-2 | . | CASSLGRWGGETQYF
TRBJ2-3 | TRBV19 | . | CASSIVGGTQYF
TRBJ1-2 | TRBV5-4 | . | CASSPALGEVYGYTF
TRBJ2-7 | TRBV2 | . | CASSAEIGPYEQYF
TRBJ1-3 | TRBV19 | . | CASRSFLPENTIYF
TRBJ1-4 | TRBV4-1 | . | CASSQAPGRGNEKLFF